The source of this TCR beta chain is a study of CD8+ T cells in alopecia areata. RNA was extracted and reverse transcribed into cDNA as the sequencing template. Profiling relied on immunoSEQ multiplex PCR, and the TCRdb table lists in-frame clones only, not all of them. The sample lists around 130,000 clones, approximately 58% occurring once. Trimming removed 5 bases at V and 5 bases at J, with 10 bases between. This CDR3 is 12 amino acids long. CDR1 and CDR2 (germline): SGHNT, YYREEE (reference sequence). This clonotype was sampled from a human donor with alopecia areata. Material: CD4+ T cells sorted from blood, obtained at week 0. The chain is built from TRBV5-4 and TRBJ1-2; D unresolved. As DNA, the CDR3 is TGTGCCAGCAGTCCGGGGTGGTATGGCTACACCTTC. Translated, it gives CASSPGWYGYTF. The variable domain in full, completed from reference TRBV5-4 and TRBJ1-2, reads ETGVTQSPTHLIKTRGQQVTLRCSSQSGHNTVSWYQQALGQGPQFIFQYYREEENGRGNFPPRFSGLQFPNYSSELNVNALELDDSALYLCASSPGWYGYTFGSGTRLTVV.